This T cell receptor beta chain is from a study of blood T cell repertoires in COVID-19. Study context: Acute-phase and convalescent COVID-19 samples originated in the United States, Italy and Spain. Sources were T cells, B-cell-depleted T cells, or PBMCs; the material itself was cDNA or gDNA.

Deletions cut 6 bases from V and 5 bases from J, with 19 bases between. CDR3 size: 16 residues. The germline V gene has CDR1 LNHDA and CDR2 SQIVND (reference sequence). Authors' data handling: For nucleated cells, counts were estimated from reference gene primer amplification. Libraries were prepared by immunoSEQ multiplex PCR; TCRdb keeps only in-frame clonotypes and omits some of them. V and J calls and clone size are as listed in that table; D and trimming were resolved from the DNA. This table has fewer than 300,000 clones, over 70% appearing once. The genes are TRBV19 and TRBJ1-4; possibly TRBD1 for D (6 bases). The clonotype was recovered from a woman older than 75 with acute or convalescent COVID-19. The sample taken for sequencing was peripheral blood. CDR3 bases: TGTGCCAGTAGACGATTTCAGACAGGCGAAAATGAAAAACTGTTTTTT. Its protein product is CASRRFQTGENEKLFF.